This is a list of T cell receptor beta chains from one sample in a study of blood T cell repertoires in COVID-19. The assay was immunoSEQ multiplex PCR, and TCRdb's table has in-frame clones only and misses some. This sample yields fewer than 400,000 clones, of which roughly nine tenths are seen a single time; approximately 18% belongs to the top ten. The sequenced sample was PBMCs or T cells enriched from blood (not recorded which). The receptor source for this set is a woman aged 30 to 39 who had recovered from COVID-19. Both conserved end residues are part of each CDR3. A D gene is named only where the DNA matches it firmly. Clone size is given for some rows only: seen once, a few or many times, or a class if the clone is expanded.

-	TRBV28	-	TRBJ2-5	CASAGETQYF	TGTGCCAGCGCCGGAGAGACCCAGTACTTC
TRBD1	TRBV7-9	-	TRBJ1-2	CASSLAGTEFYTF	TGTGCCAGCAGCTTAGCCGGGACAGAATTCTACACCTTC
-	TRBV10-3	-	TRBJ2-1	CAISEGQYNEQFF	TGTGCCATCAGTGAGGGACAGTACAATGAGCAGTTCTTC
-	TRBV19	-	TRBJ2-3	CASSADRTYTDTQYF	TGTGCCAGTAGTGCTGACAGAACTTACACAGATACGCAGTATTTT
-	TRBV18	-	TRBJ2-3	CASSPRGNGPDTQYF	TGTGCCAGCTCACCACGCGGGAATGGCCCAGATACGCAGTATTTT
TRBD1	TRBV4-2	-	TRBJ1-2	CASSQVNYDRDNYGYTF	TGTGCCAGCAGCCAAGTGAATTATGACAGGGATAACTATGGCTACACCTTC
-	TRBV4-2	-	TRBJ1-1	CASSPLGVQAEAFF	TGTGCCAGCAGCCCCCTAGGGGTTCAGGCTGAAGCTTTCTTT
TRBD1	TRBV19	-	TRBJ2-7	CASSADRGRMNEQYF	TGTGCCAGTAGTGCAGACAGGGGGCGCATGAACGAGCAGTACTTC
-	TRBV11-2	-	TRBJ2-3	CASSLPGSDTQYF	TGTGCCAGCAGCTTACCGGGATCAGATACGCAGTATTTT
TRBD1	TRBV29-1	-	TRBJ2-3	CSAQGEMTDTQYF	TGCAGCGCCCAGGGGGAGATGACAGATACGCAGTATTTT
-	TRBV19	-	TRBJ2-7	CASSISGRGVYEQYF	TGTGCCAGTAGTATATCGGGACGCGGGGTCTACGAGCAGTACTTC
TRBD2	TRBV10-3	-	TRBJ2-3	CAIALAGGGTDTQYF	TGTGCCATTGCCCTAGCGGGAGGTGGGACAGATACGCAGTATTTT
TRBD1	TRBV5-1	-	TRBJ1-5	CASSSQGGNQPQHF	TGCGCCAGCAGCTCACAGGGGGGGAATCAGCCCCAGCATTTT
-	TRBV6-5	-	TRBJ2-7	CASARRPGVYEQYF	TGTGCCAGCGCCCGGAGGCCGGGCGTCTACGAGCAGTACTTC
TRBD1	TRBV6-2/TRBV6-3	-	TRBJ1-5	CASSKDRASFNQPQHF	TGTGCCAGCAGTAAAGACAGGGCATCGTTCAATCAGCCCCAGCATTTT
TRBD2	TRBV29-1	-	TRBJ2-1	CSEGAGGAYNEQFF	TGCAGCGAAGGGGCGGGGGGAGCCTACAATGAGCAGTTCTTC
-	TRBV27	once	TRBJ1-4	CASSSQGIGEKLFF	TGTGCCAGCAGTAGTCAGGGGATCGGTGAAAAACTGTTTTTT
-	TRBV10-1	-	TRBJ1-5	CASRGQGHSNQPQHF	TGCGCCAGCAGGGGTCAGGGACATAGCAATCAGCCCCAGCATTTT
-	TRBV19	-	TRBJ1-1	CASSIGNTEAFF	TGTGCCTCCTCTATCGGGAACACTGAAGCTTTCTTT
TRBD1	TRBV4-1	-	TRBJ1-1	CASSRGQGARDTEAFF	TGCGCCAGCAGCCGAGGACAGGGGGCGCGAGACACTGAAGCTTTCTTT
-	TRBV5-1	once	TRBJ2-7	CASSLMGAEQYF	TGCGCCAGCAGCTTAATGGGGGCCGAGCAGTACTTC
TRBD1	TRBV19	-	TRBJ2-1	CASSIGGQGAYNEQFF	TGTGCCAGTAGTATAGGGGGACAGGGGGCCTACAATGAGCAGTTCTTC
-	TRBV5-4	-	TRBJ1-1	CASSPPGLNTEAFF	TGTGCCAGCAGCCCCCCGGGGTTGAACACTGAAGCTTTCTTT
TRBD1	TRBV19	once	TRBJ1-1	CASSNRGNTEAFF	TGTGCCAGTAGCAACAGGGGGAACACTGAAGCTTTCTTT
-	TRBV4-1	-	TRBJ1-5	CASSPTRGKSNQPQHF	TGCGCCAGCAGCCCGACACGCGGGAAAAGCAATCAGCCCCAGCATTTT
-	TRBV28	-	TRBJ1-5	CASSLRGGSNQPQHF	TGTGCCAGCAGTTTACGGGGGGGGAGCAATCAGCCCCAGCATTTT
TRBD2	TRBV7-2	-	TRBJ2-7	CASSLWSGRGGSEQYF	TGTGCCAGCAGCTTGTGGAGCGGGAGGGGAGGGTCCGAGCAGTACTTC
TRBD1	TRBV18	-	TRBJ1-1	CASSPRGQFETEAFF	TGTGCCAGCTCACCACGGGGACAGTTCGAAACTGAAGCTTTCTTT
TRBD2	TRBV28	-	TRBJ2-1	CASGGLAGGAGNEQFF	TGTGCCAGCGGAGGTCTAGCGGGAGGGGCGGGCAATGAGCAGTTCTTC
TRBD1	TRBV7-2	once	TRBJ1-2	CASSPGGYGYTF	TGTGCCAGCAGCCCAGGGGGTTATGGCTACACCTTC
-	TRBV7-2	-	TRBJ2-1	CASSFDGTYNEQFF	TGTGCCAGCAGCTTTGACGGGACCTACAATGAGCAGTTCTTC
TRBD1	TRBV3-1/TRBV3-2	-	TRBJ1-3	CASRPPTGPRSGNTIYF	TGTGCCAGCAGACCTCCGACAGGGCCTAGGTCTGGAAACACCATATATTTT
TRBD1	TRBV7-2	-	TRBJ1-1	CASSSRTGGNTEAFF	TGTGCCAGCAGCTCCAGGACAGGGGGGAACACTGAAGCTTTCTTT
-	TRBV9	-	TRBJ2-1	CASSDRQVTGGEQFF	TGTGCCAGCAGCGACCGACAGGTTACCGGTGGGGAGCAGTTCTTC
-	TRBV28	-	TRBJ1-1	CASSFRGNTEAFF	TGTGCCAGCAGTTTTCGGGGGAACACTGAAGCTTTCTTT
TRBD2	TRBV28	-	TRBJ2-5	CASSFSDSGPAPGETQYF	TGTGCCAGCAGTTTCTCGGATAGCGGGCCCGCTCCTGGAGAGACCCAGTACTTC
-	TRBV11-2	few	TRBJ1-3	CASSLTDSLISSGNTIYF	TGTGCCAGCAGCTTGACAGATAGCCTAATAAGCTCTGGAAACACCATATATTTT
-	TRBV29-1	few	TRBJ1-2	CSVLTNYGYTF	TGCAGCGTTCTGACAAACTATGGCTACACCTTC
-	TRBV10-3	once	TRBJ1-2	CAIRDEDQWEHTF	TGTGCCATCAGGGACGAAGATCAATGGGAGCACACCTTC
-	TRBV14	few	TRBJ2-2	CASSQGLVGTGELFF	TGTGCCAGCAGCCAAGGGCTAGTAGGCACCGGGGAGCTGTTTTTT
-	TRBV5-8	few	TRBJ1-2	CATLGGWTSGYTF	TGTGCCACCTTGGGGGGATGGACGTCCGGCTACACCTTC
-	TRBV4-2	-	TRBJ2-1	CASSQDMWGTSYNEQFF	TGTGCCAGCAGCCAAGATATGTGGGGCACGTCCTACAATGAGCAGTTCTTC
-	TRBV15	-	TRBJ1-1	CATSRDITEAFF	TGTGCCACCAGCAGAGATATAACTGAAGCTTTCTTT
-	TRBV5-1	-	TRBJ2-7	CASTPLGGFYEQYF	TGCGCCAGCACTCCCTTAGGGGGTTTCTACGAGCAGTACTTC
TRBD1	TRBV27	-	TRBJ2-2	CASTPGTGSTGELFF	TGTGCCAGCACGCCGGGGACAGGTTCCACCGGGGAGCTGTTTTTT
-	TRBV2	-	TRBJ1-3	CASSREVAGNTIYF	TGTGCCAGCAGTCGAGAGGTAGCTGGAAACACCATATATTTT
-	TRBV3-1/TRBV3-2	-	TRBJ2-1	CASSQPQGDNEQFF	TGTGCCAGCAGCCAACCACAGGGAGACAATGAGCAGTTCTTC
-	TRBV28	-	TRBJ2-5	CASSSSGVGETQYF	TGTGCCAGCAGTTCATCCGGGGTGGGAGAGACCCAGTACTTC
-	TRBV28	-	TRBJ1-1	CATDRQAFF	TGTGCCACCGACAGACAGGCTTTCTTT
TRBD1	TRBV29-1	-	TRBJ2-2	CSVGDTGVNTGELFF	TGCAGCGTTGGGGACACAGGGGTCAACACCGGGGAGCTGTTTTTT
-	TRBV28	once	TRBJ2-7	CASSRGGRQGYF	TGTGCCAGCAGCCGAGGGGGACGGCAGGGATACTTC
-	TRBV5-5	-	TRBJ1-4	CASSWRGRGYATNEKLFF	TGTGCCAGCAGCTGGAGGGGGAGGGGATACGCAACTAATGAAAAACTGTTTTTT
-	TRBV28	-	TRBJ1-1	CASSSATGEAFF	TGTGCCAGCAGTTCAGCTACAGGCGAAGCTTTCTTT
-	TRBV7-8	-	TRBJ2-1	CASSLMSGTPYNEQFF	TGTGCCAGCAGCTTAATGAGTGGGACTCCCTACAATGAGCAGTTCTTC
-	TRBV29-1	-	TRBJ1-1	CSVENPVVRGTEAFF	TGCAGCGTTGAAAACCCAGTTGTGAGAGGGACTGAAGCTTTCTTT